The source of this T cell receptor beta chain is a study of blood T cells in healthy people across ages (dated by TCRdb to 2014 to 2015). Concerning the study at large: In model experiments, template switching captured roughly one uniquely barcoded TCR beta cDNA molecule for every two T cells. The study measured age-related changes in TCR beta repertoire diversity using deep sequencing normalized with unique cDNA molecular identifiers. Four age groups were formed from the donors: young (average roughly 15 years), middle-aged (approximately 39), aged (around 62) and long-lived (less than 85). To avoid experimental bias, donors of different ages were randomly spread across the sequencing lanes. For two donors (one aged 18 to 29 and one aged 80 or older), the study analyzed two additional independent replicas of 1 million unique cDNA reads from the same blood draw.

The donors were 40 or so Caucasian individuals from Russia, aged roughly 6 to 100 years, who were systemically healthy. Each donor gave roughly 9.5 milliliters of peripheral blood, collected into EDTA-treated Vacutainer tubes. Ficoll-Paque density-gradient centrifugation was used to isolate PBMCs, with at least 6.5 million obtained per sample. Total RNA was extracted from PBMCs with Trizol reagent, with at least 5.5 micrograms obtained per sample. Naive CD45RAhigh/CD27high T cell percentages were measured by flow cytometry on a PBMC aliquot from every donor. The CDR3 spans 16 residues, from the cysteine through the phenylalanine. Only CDR3 DNA remains: 48 bases, in frame from the first base. V is pared back by 7 bases and J by 1 base, with 18 bases lying between the germline termini. This clonotype was seen a handful of times. Its antigen remains unidentified. No much larger clone exists at a distance of one base, and base qualities are not known.

General conclusions and limits of the study: Observed TCR beta diversity per million T cells fell roughly linearly with age, and a significant reduction was already apparent by age approximately 40. Estimates of total diversity based on one million sequenced T cells were regarded as lower bounds and as underestimates. Since profiling was done on bulk unsorted PBMCs, naive and antigen-experienced compartments could not be conclusively compared. The CMV infection status of donors was not known, potentially confounding age-related changes in expanded clonotypes. The percentage of naive T cells measured by flow cytometry correlated strongly with observed TCR beta diversity. Compared with the aged group, more naive CD4+ T cells, fewer expanded clones and increased TCR diversity were shown by the long-lived group, suggesting age selection.

The method behind the library was 5' RACE. Sequencing relied on an Illumina HiSeq 2500. A second PCR of roughly 7 to 11 cycles was performed with a sample-barcoded 5' primer and a J-beta primer mix. A template-switch 5' adaptor carrying 12 random nucleotides introduced a unique molecular identifier onto each TCR beta cDNA molecule. Each sample yielded at least 2.5 million CDR3-containing paired-end reads. First-strand cDNA synthesis was performed from all RNA using the Mint cDNA synthesis kit, with priming by a TRBC-specific oligonucleotide. Following uracil-DNA glycosylase treatment, all cDNA underwent a first 18-cycle PCR with the universal primers M1SS and BC2_uni_R. The study's own analysis went as follows. For normalization, 1 million high-quality reads, each with a distinct molecular identifier, were randomly selected from each sample. Instead of being binned into consensus sequences, reads with shared molecular identifiers were discarded. MiTCR, run with a Q25 quality threshold and the strictest error-elimination algorithm, handled CDR3 identification, clonotype clustering and error correction. A nonparametric unseen species model using Euler transformation provided a lower-bound estimate of total TCR beta diversity. Using fastp trimming at Q25 and MiXCR clonotype assembly, TCRdb reanalyzed the public sequencing data and kept in-frame beta chains. Rows merge per CDR3 protein into single entries with the most common DNA and genes. Clone size and V and J calls follow TCRdb, not the original study. The sample records some 1.4 million distinct CDR3 sequences, roughly 40% of which are singletons. The biggest ten clones account for approximately 7.9% of the sample.

This sequence originates from a young woman in good health. The sequenced sample was blood. Rearrangement joined TRBV12-3 or TRBV12-4 to TRBJ2-3, with no D gene named confidently. The CDR3: CASTDFRARGTDTQYF. In nucleotides, the sequence is TGTGCCAGCACCGACTTCCGCGCCCGCGGCACAGATACGCAGTATTTT.